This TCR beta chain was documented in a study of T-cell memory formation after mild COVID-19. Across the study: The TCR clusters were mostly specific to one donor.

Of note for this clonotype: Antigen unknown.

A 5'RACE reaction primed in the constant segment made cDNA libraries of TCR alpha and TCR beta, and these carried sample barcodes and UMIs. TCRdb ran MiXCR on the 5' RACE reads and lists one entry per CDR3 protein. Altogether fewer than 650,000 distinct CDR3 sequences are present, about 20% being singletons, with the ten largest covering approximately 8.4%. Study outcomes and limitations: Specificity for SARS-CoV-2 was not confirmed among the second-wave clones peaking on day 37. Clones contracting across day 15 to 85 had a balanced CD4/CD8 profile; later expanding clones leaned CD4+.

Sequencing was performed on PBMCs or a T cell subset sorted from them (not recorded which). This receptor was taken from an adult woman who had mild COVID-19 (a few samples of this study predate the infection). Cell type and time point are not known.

The CDR3 nucleotides are TGTGCCACCCGTGACGGCACGGGACCCACTGAAGCTTTCTTT. Translating it yields CATRDGTGPTEAFF. The chain links TRBV10-3 to TRBJ1-1, with D possibly being TRBD1 (5 bases). Between the trimmed V and J ends, which lost 10 bases and 4 bases, there was a span of 19 bases. Looked up from germline, CDR1 is ENHRY and CDR2 is SYGVKD. The CDR3 spans 14 residues.